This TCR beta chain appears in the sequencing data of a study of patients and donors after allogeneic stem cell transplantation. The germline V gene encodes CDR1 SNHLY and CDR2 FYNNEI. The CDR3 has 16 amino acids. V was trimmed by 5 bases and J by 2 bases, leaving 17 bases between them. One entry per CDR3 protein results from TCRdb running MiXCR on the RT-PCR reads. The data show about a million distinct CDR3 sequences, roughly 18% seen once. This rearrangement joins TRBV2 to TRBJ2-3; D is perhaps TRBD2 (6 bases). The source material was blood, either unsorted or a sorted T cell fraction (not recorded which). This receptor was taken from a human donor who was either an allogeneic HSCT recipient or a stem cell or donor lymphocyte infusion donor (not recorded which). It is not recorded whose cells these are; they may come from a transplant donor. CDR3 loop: CASSQRLVGPTDTQYF. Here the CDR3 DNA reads TGTGCCAGCAGTCAAAGACTAGTGGGACCCACAGATACGCAGTATTTT.